Listed here are 4 T cell receptor beta chains from one sample, sequenced in a study of cytomegalovirus exposure and HLA in healthy donors. Measured with immunoSEQ multiplex PCR; TCRdb has only the in-frame clones, and not every one. The data contain about 140,000 clones, 84% of them singletons. The sequenced sample consisted of PBMCs. The receptors were gathered from a woman aged 25 to 45 in good health and CMV-seronegative.

This chain connects TRBV19 to TRBJ2-3; D may be TRBD1 (7 bases). The CDR3 consists of 15 residues. V dropped 6 bases and J dropped 2 bases, with 15 bases sitting between them. In germline, CDR1 is LNHDA, CDR2 SQIVND (reference sequence). CDR3 bases: TGTGCCAGTAGCCCCAGGGGGGTATTCACAGATACGCAGTATTTT. Its protein product is CASSPRGVFTDTQYF.

The chain has TRBV6-6 and TRBJ2-7; D may be TRBD1 (6 bases). Germline lookup yields CDR1 MNHNY and CDR2 SVGAGI (reference sequence). V lost 7 bases, J lost 3 bases, and 13 bases lay in between. The CDR3 length is 13 residues. For the CDR3, the DNA is TGTGCCAGCAACCGACAGGAGAACTACGAGCAGTACTTC. This gives the protein CASNRQENYEQYF.

Points on this clone: Other DNA sequences of this sample code for an identical CDR3. V is TRBV19 and J is TRBJ1-1, with a tentative D call TRBD1 (5 bases). The germline CDR1 and CDR2 sequences are LNHDA and SQIVND (reference sequence). The CDR3 extends over 14 amino acids. The germline V and J ends were trimmed by 3 bases and 1 base, with 9 bases remaining between them. The DNA for the CDR3 is TGTGCCAGTAGTATCATCGGGGGGAACACTGAAGCTTTCTTT. Translated: CASSIIGGNTEAFF.

This clone came up once. This CDR3 reads CASSYVVTGYEQYF. The CDR3 DNA reads as TGTGCCAGCAGTTACGTCGTGACAGGCTACGAGCAGTACTTC. The chain uses TRBV6-6 and TRBJ2-7; D may be TRBD1 (6 bases). Trimming took off 2 bases at V and 3 bases at J, with 11 bases between the two ends. Germline loops: CDR1 MNHNY, CDR2 SVGAGI (reference sequence). The CDR3 covers 14 residues.